A selection of T cell receptor beta chains follows, all from one sample in a study of identical twins. TCRdb itself ran the 5' RACE reads through MiXCR, one entry per CDR3 protein. The table shows some 1,700,000 distinct CDR3 sequences, with about 31% occurring only once. The sequencing sample was made of cord blood. The receptors stem from a newborn girl in good health. The CDR3 runs from the conserved cysteine through the conserved F or W. D genes are given only for firm matches. Clone size, where shown, is once, few, many, or a class for clones that have expanded.

V gene	clone size	J gene	D gene	CDR3 DNA	CDR3 protein
TRBV5-1	many	TRBJ2-5	TRBD2	TGCGCCAGCAGCTATAAACGGACTAGCGCGAGAGAAGAGACCCAGTACTTC	CASSYKRTSAREETQYF
TRBV6-2/TRBV6-3	NA	TRBJ2-1	TRBD2	TGTGCCAGCAGCGGGACTAGCGGGAGAGGTGAGCAGTTCTTC	CASSGTSGRGEQFF
TRBV20-1	NA	TRBJ2-1	TRBD2	TGCAGTGCTAGAGTGGGACTAGCGGGGGGGGTTACGTACAATGAGCAGTTCTTC	CSARVGLAGGVTYNEQFF
TRBV19	NA	TRBJ1-1	NA	TGTGCCAGTAGTCACGGTCGGGACAAGAACACTGAAGCTTTCTTT	CASSHGRDKNTEAFF
TRBV6-1	NA	TRBJ1-2	NA	TGTGCCAGCAGTGAAGTAGGACGGTATTTGGGGTATGGCTACACCTTC	CASSEVGRYLGYGYTF
TRBV5-5	NA	TRBJ2-7	TRBD1	TGTGCCAGCAGTATAGCACAGGGGTCCTACGAGCAGTACTTC	CASSIAQGSYEQYF
TRBV30	NA	TRBJ2-7	NA	TGTGCCTGGAGTGTATTGAGGTTCACGGACCGAAACTACGAGCAGTACTTC	CAWSVLRFTDRNYEQYF
TRBV7-9	NA	TRBJ1-2	NA	TGTGCCAGCACCACACGGCATGGCTACACCTTC	CASTTRHGYTF
TRBV7-8	few	TRBJ2-3	NA	TGTGCCAGCACGAAGGAAAGAAAAGATACGCAGTATTTT	CASTKERKDTQYF
TRBV15	few	TRBJ1-4	TRBD1	TGTGCCACCAGCAGACTACAGGGGACTAATGAAAAACTGTTTTTT	CATSRLQGTNEKLFF
TRBV7-8	few	TRBJ1-5	NA	TGTGCCAGCAGCTTATATCAGGGCAATCAGCCCCAGCATTTT	CASSLYQGNQPQHF
TRBV29-1	NA	TRBJ2-5	NA	TGCAGCGTTGTAAAGGGACAAGAGACCCAGTACTTC	CSVVKGQETQYF
TRBV10-3	NA	TRBJ1-6	NA	TGTGCCATCAGTGAGTGGGATTCACCCCTCCACTTT	CAISEWDSPLHF
TRBV6-5	NA	TRBJ2-1	TRBD1	TGTGCCAGCAGGGGGGACAGGGGGATTAACAATGAGCAGTTCTTC	CASRGDRGINNEQFF
TRBV4-2	few	TRBJ1-2	NA	TGTGCCAGCAGCCAGTGCTACGACCTGAACTATGGCTACACCTTC	CASSQCYDLNYGYTF
TRBV2	few	TRBJ2-3	NA	TGTGCCAGCACCGTTTGGGGGCAAAGCACAGATACGCAGTATTTT	CASTVWGQSTDTQYF
TRBV4-2	few	TRBJ2-7	NA	TGTGCCAGCAGCCATGCCTTAACAGGCGGGATCTCCCACGAGCAGTACTTC	CASSHALTGGISHEQYF
TRBV11-2	NA	TRBJ2-3	TRBD2	TGTGCCAGCAGCGCGACTAGCGGGGGGGGCACAGATACGCAGTATTTT	CASSATSGGGTDTQYF
TRBV9	NA	TRBJ2-3	NA	TGTGCCAGCAGCGCCTCGGGACATGGCACAGATACGCAGTATTTT	CASSASGHGTDTQYF
TRBV19	few	TRBJ2-3	NA	TGTGCCAGCCGGGAGCGTCTAGAGAGAACAGATACGCAGTATTTT	CASRERLERTDTQYF
TRBV20-1	few	TRBJ2-5	NA	TGCAGTGCCTTGGCAGGGGTGGAGACCCAGTACTTC	CSALAGVETQYF
TRBV20-1	few	TRBJ2-7	NA	TGCAGTGCTAGAGACACAGTGGCCTACGAGCAGTACTTC	CSARDTVAYEQYF
TRBV2	NA	TRBJ2-3	NA	TGTGCCAGCAGTGGGGGGACGTGGGCAGATACGCAGTATTTT	CASSGGTWADTQYF
TRBV28	NA	TRBJ2-1	NA	TGTGCCAACGGTCGAATCCTCTACAATGAGCAGTTCTTC	CANGRILYNEQFF
TRBV7-9	many	TRBJ1-2	NA	TGTGCCAGCAGCTTTTTCCCGGGACTTAACTATGGCTACACCTTC	CASSFFPGLNYGYTF
TRBV24-1	NA	TRBJ1-3	NA	TGTGCCACCAGTGATTCAAGGGTTTCGCCTCGTGGAAACACCATATATTTT	CATSDSRVSPRGNTIYF